The rows below give T cell receptor beta chains drawn from one sample of a study of control samples from healthy donors and cancer patients. Here immunoSEQ multiplex PCR was the method, and the copy in TCRdb shows in-frame clones only, minus some. This table holds 75,000 to 90,000 clones, approximately 87% found once. The specimen sequenced was blood. The receptors here all came from a woman aged 40 to 50 in good health. Both conserved end residues are part of each CDR3. The order of the fields is D gene, V gene, clone size, J gene, CDR3 DNA, CDR3 protein. D genes are given only for firm matches. Only part of the rows carry a size: once, few, many, or a class if the clone is expanded.

D: TRBD1
V: TRBV6-5
size: .
J: TRBJ1-5
DNA: TGTGCCAGCAGTACGCAGACAGGGCGCAATCAGCCCCAGCATTTT
CDR3: CASSTQTGRNQPQHF

D: .
V: TRBV11-3
size: .
J: TRBJ2-1
DNA: TGTGCCAGCAGCCGACTAGTTGAGTTCTCCGCTGAGCAGTTCTTC
CDR3: CASSRLVEFSAEQFF

D: .
V: TRBV21-1
size: .
J: TRBJ1-3
DNA: TGTGCCAGCAGCATCGGGGCAGGGGGCCACACCATATATTTT
CDR3: CASSIGAGGHTIYF

D: TRBD1
V: TRBV6-1
size: .
J: TRBJ1-6
DNA: TGTGCCAGCAGTGGAGGACAGGCTAGCTCCTATAATTCACCCCTCCACTTT
CDR3: CASSGGQASSYNSPLHF

D: .
V: TRBV7-8
size: .
J: TRBJ2-1
DNA: TGTGCCAGCAGCTTTTCCAGGGTTTACAATGAGCAGTTCTTC
CDR3: CASSFSRVYNEQFF

D: .
V: TRBV7-2
size: .
J: TRBJ1-4
DNA: TGTGCCAGCAGCTTGTTAAATGAAAAACTGTTTTTT
CDR3: CASSLLNEKLFF

D: .
V: TRBV14
size: few
J: TRBJ2-1
DNA: TGTGCCAGCAGCCGGGTAGTGAGCTCCTACAATGAGCAGTTCTTC
CDR3: CASSRVVSSYNEQFF

D: .
V: TRBV7-2
size: .
J: TRBJ2-1
DNA: TGTGCCAGCAGCCCGGTGTCAGGCGGAAACAATGAGCAGTTCTTC
CDR3: CASSPVSGGNNEQFF

D: .
V: TRBV24-1
size: .
J: TRBJ1-2
DNA: TGTGCCACCAGTGATTGGGGCTATGGCTACACCTTC
CDR3: CATSDWGYGYTF

D: TRBD1
V: TRBV18
size: .
J: TRBJ2-7
DNA: TGTGCCAGCTCACCTGGGACAGGGGTGGACTCCTTCTACGAGCAGTACTTC
CDR3: CASSPGTGVDSFYEQYF

D: .
V: TRBV19
size: few
J: TRBJ1-6
DNA: TGTGCCAGTAGCCGGGACGTAAATTCACCCCTCCACTTT
CDR3: CASSRDVNSPLHF

D: .
V: TRBV6-2/TRBV6-3
size: .
J: TRBJ1-5
DNA: TGTGCCAGCAGTGACCGGGGGGGGCGGAATCAGCCCCAGCATTTT
CDR3: CASSDRGGRNQPQHF

D: TRBD1
V: TRBV6-6
size: .
J: TRBJ1-6
DNA: TGTGCCGGCAGGACAGGGGGCCGTTCCTATAATTCACCCCTCCACTTT
CDR3: CAGRTGGRSYNSPLHF

D: .
V: TRBV10-3
size: .
J: TRBJ2-5
DNA: TGTGCCATCAGTGAGTCCCAGATCAATCAAGAGACCCAGTACTTC
CDR3: CAISESQINQETQYF

D: .
V: TRBV30
size: few
J: TRBJ1-6
DNA: TGTGCCTGGAGTTCCCAGGGGTCCTCACCCCTCCACTTT
CDR3: CAWSSQGSSPLHF

D: .
V: TRBV5-6
size: .
J: TRBJ1-1
DNA: TGTGCCAGCAGTCTACAGGGTTTAGGCACTGAAGCTTTCTTT
CDR3: CASSLQGLGTEAFF

D: .
V: TRBV25-1
size: .
J: TRBJ1-2
DNA: TGTGCCAGCAGTGACGGATATGGCTACACCTTC
CDR3: CASSDGYGYTF

D: TRBD2
V: TRBV11-2
size: .
J: TRBJ2-3
DNA: TGTGCCAGCAGCTTAGGACTAGCGGGGGGGTTAGGTACAGATACGCAGTATTTT
CDR3: CASSLGLAGGLGTDTQYF

D: .
V: TRBV29-1
size: .
J: TRBJ2-1
DNA: TGCAGCGTTGCAGGGTCCAATGAGCAGTTCTTC
CDR3: CSVAGSNEQFF

D: TRBD1
V: TRBV7-9
size: .
J: TRBJ1-2
DNA: TGTGCCAGCAGCGTACCTGGACAGGATGGCTATGGCTACACCTTC
CDR3: CASSVPGQDGYGYTF

D: .
V: TRBV19
size: once
J: TRBJ1-5
DNA: TGTGCCAGTACTTATAGGGGAGAGGTTCGCAATCAGCCCCAGCATTTT
CDR3: CASTYRGEVRNQPQHF

D: .
V: TRBV6-5
size: .
J: TRBJ2-5
DNA: TGTGCCAGCAGTCCGGGAGAGACCCAGTACTTC
CDR3: CASSPGETQYF

D: .
V: TRBV11-1
size: .
J: TRBJ2-5
DNA: TGTGCCAGCAGCCCGCCGGGCCGAAAAGAGACCCAGTACTTC
CDR3: CASSPPGRKETQYF

D: .
V: TRBV11-3
size: .
J: TRBJ1-4
DNA: TGTGCCAGCAGCTTAGGACTCCAGGGACGTGAAAAACTGTTTTTT
CDR3: CASSLGLQGREKLFF

D: .
V: TRBV27
size: .
J: TRBJ2-3
DNA: TGTGCCAGCAGACACCCGGGGGGCCTCACAGATACGCAGTATTTT
CDR3: CASRHPGGLTDTQYF